The 32 T cell receptor beta chains presented below share a single source sample, sequenced in a study of T cell responses to AZD1222 COVID-19 vaccine. Measured with immunoSEQ multiplex PCR; TCRdb has only the in-frame clones, and not every one. Found here are roughly 100,000 clones, 86% of them singletons; the top ten hold around 5%. The sequenced sample was peripheral blood, obtained on day 0 of AZD1222 vaccination. These receptors originate from an adult in good health.

The genes are TRBV18 and TRBJ2-7, with TRBD2 matching over 9 bases. V lost 3 bases to trimming and J lost 6 bases; unmatched junction nucleotides: 12. CDR3 length equals 16 residues. Germline V gives CDR1 KGHSH, CDR2 LQKENI. CDR3 nucleotides: TGTGCCAGCTCACCTAGCGGGAGATCCCTGGGGGGCGAGCAGTACTTC. Protein product: CASSPSGRSLGGEQYF.

V gene TRBV11-2 combines with J gene TRBJ2-6; 7 bases fit TRBD1. The CDR3 covers 18 residues. The ends lost 5 bases at V and 4 bases at J; junction bases unmatched: 14. Germline CDR1 and CDR2: SGHAT and FQNNGV. The CDR3 DNA reads TGTGCCAGCAGCACCCGACAGGGCCACCTTTCCGGGGCCAACGTCCTGACTTTC. This sequence encodes CASSTRQGHLSGANVLTF. The variable domain in full, completed from reference TRBV11-2 and TRBJ2-6, reads EAGVAQSPRYKIIEKRQSVAFWCNPISGHATLYWYQQILGQGPKLLIQFQNNGVVDDSQLPKDRFSAERLKGVDSTLKIQPAKLEDSAVYLCASSTRQGHLSGANVLTFGAGSRLTVL.

In regard to this clone: The sample carries other DNA sequences with the same CDR3. The V gene is TRBV7-2, the J gene TRBJ2-7; no firm D call. This CDR3 is 14 amino acids long. The V and J ends lost 0 bases and 2 bases respectively, with 8 bases between them. Germline CDR1 SGHTA, CDR2 FQGNSA. DNA for the CDR3: TGTGCCAGCAGCTTAGCTGGGGTGACCTACGAGCAGTACTTC. Translating gives CASSLAGVTYEQYF. The variable domain in full, completed from reference TRBV7-2 and TRBJ2-7, reads GAGVSQSPSNKVTEKGKDVELRCDPISGHTALYWYRQSLGQGLEFLIYFQGNSAPDKSGLPSDRFSAERTGGSVSTLTIQRTQQEDSAVYLCASSLAGVTYEQYFGPGTRLTVT.

CDR3: CASSSIYEQYF. CDR3 DNA sequence: TGTGCCAGCAGTTCGATCTACGAGCAGTACTTC. The chain is built from TRBV28 and TRBJ2-7; D unclear. Germline V gives CDR1 MDHEN, CDR2 SYDVKM. The CDR3 has 11 residues. The V end was cut by 4 bases, the J end by 3 bases, with 4 bases between.

The chain joins TRBV6-5 to TRBJ1-5, with D unresolved. This CDR3 contains 14 residues. Trimming took off 5 bases at V and 2 bases at J, with 10 bases between the two ends. Looked up from germline, CDR1 is MNHEY and CDR2 is SVGAGI. The CDR3 sequence: CASSLDKGNQPQHF. The DNA of the CDR3 is TGTGCCAGCAGTCTAGATAAGGGCAATCAGCCCCAGCATTTT.

The chain uses TRBV9 and TRBJ2-1, with 12 bases fitting TRBD2. V shed 3 bases, J shed 7 bases, and the junction held 8 bases outside the gene matches. The CDR3 totals 16 residues. Germline lookup yields CDR1 SGDLS and CDR2 YYNGEE. CDR3 residues: CASSGPLAGGPNEQFF. The CDR3 nucleotides are TGTGCCAGCAGCGGACCTCTAGCGGGGGGGCCTAATGAGCAGTTCTTC.

This sequence joins TRBV7-2 and TRBJ2-3; 8 bases match TRBD1. The CDR3 is 14 amino acids. The trim removed 3 bases at V and 4 bases at J, leaving 3 bases unmatched. Germline loops: CDR1 SGHTA, CDR2 FQGNSA. The CDR3 spells CASSFDRGADTQYF. CDR3 bases: TGTGCCAGCAGCTTCGACAGGGGTGCAGATACGCAGTATTTT.

The V gene is TRBV30, the J gene TRBJ1-5; D unresolved. The germline CDR1 and CDR2 sequences are GTSNPN and SVGIG (reference sequence). Between the trimmed V and J ends, which lost 0 bases and 0 bases, there was a span of 9 bases. There are 15 residues in the CDR3. The CDR3 sequence: CAWSVGRSSNQPQHF. The CDR3 DNA sequence: TGTGCCTGGAGTGTTGGGAGATCTAGCAATCAGCCCCAGCATTTT.

The V and J genes are TRBV5-8 and TRBJ1-1; possible D gene TRBD1, 6 bases. V shed 4 bases and J shed 1 base, with 14 bases lying between them. CDR1 and CDR2 (germline): SGHTS, YDEGEE. The CDR3 is 15 amino acids. CDR3 sequence reads: CASSTLVDRNTEAFF. In DNA, the CDR3 is TGTGCCAGCAGCACCTTAGTGGACAGGAACACTGAAGCTTTCTTT.

V is TRBV14 and J is TRBJ2-5, with 7 bases aligning to TRBD1. Germline trimming cut 5 bases from V and 2 bases from J; bases unmatched to any gene: 5. Germline CDR1 is SGHDN and CDR2 is FVKESK. The CDR3 has 14 amino acids. Written as DNA, the CDR3 is TGTGCCAGCAGCGCCCGGGACAGTCAAGAGACCCAGTACTTC. Protein product: CASSARDSQETQYF. The variable domain in full, with the rest retrieved from reference TRBV14 and TRBJ2-5, is EAGVTQFPSHSVIEKGQTVTLRCDPISGHDNLYWYRRVMGKEIKFLLHFVKESKQDESGMPNNRFLAERTGGTYSTLKVQPAELEDSGVYFCASSARDSQETQYFGPGTRLLVL.

V is TRBV11-3 and J is TRBJ1-3; TRBD1 matches 7 bases. The CDR3 sequence is 15 residues long. Looked up from germline, CDR1 is SGHNT and CDR2 is YENEEA. After removal of 4 bases from V and 2 bases from J, the junction contained 5 bases not matched to a gene. The CDR3 DNA follows: TGTGCCAGCAGCTCGGCCCAGGGGGCTGGAAACACCATATATTTT. Amino acid sequence: CASSSAQGAGNTIYF. Based on the CDR3 plus reference TRBV11-3 and TRBJ1-3, the full variable domain is EAGVVQSPRYKIIEKKQPVAFWCNPISGHNTLYWYLQNLGQGPELLIRYENEEAVDDSQLPKDRFSAERLKGVDSTLKIQPAELGDSAVYLCASSSAQGAGNTIYFGEGSWLTVV.

This clone has just one count. This rearrangement joins TRBV7-8 to TRBJ2-7; D not certain. Germline assignment: CDR1 SGHVS and CDR2 FQNEAQ. The CDR3 has 12 residues. Trimming removed 5 bases at V and 3 bases at J, with 8 bases between. CDR3 sequence (DNA): TGTGCCAGCAGCCGTGGCGACTACGAGCAGTACTTC. Amino acid sequence: CASSRGDYEQYF.

V gene TRBV4-2 combines with J gene TRBJ2-1, with unresolved D. Per germline, CDR1 LGHNA and CDR2 YNFKEQ. Trimming stripped 3 bases from V and 5 bases from J, with 5 bases between. This CDR3 region has 12 residues. CDR3 sequence: CASSHEDNEQFF. CDR3 nucleotides: TGTGCCAGCAGCCACGAAGACAATGAGCAGTTCTTC.

The V gene is TRBV2, the J gene TRBJ1-1; D possibly corresponds to TRBD1 (5 bases). CDR3 length equals 14 residues. Germline CDR1 reads SNHLY; CDR2 reads FYNNEI. V lost 10 bases and J lost 11, with 26 bases in between. CDR3 sequence: CAKGREGRAGEAFF. The CDR3 DNA follows: TGTGCCAAGGGCCGTGAGGGGCGCGCAGGAGAGGCTTTCTTT.

The V call is TRBV6-5, the J call TRBJ2-5, with TRBD1 matching 11 bases. V lost 2 bases, J lost 3 bases, and 2 bases stayed unmatched. The germline gives CDR1 MNHEY, CDR2 SVGAGI. The CDR3 loop spans 15 amino acids. The CDR3: CASSYTGQGEETQYF. DNA of the CDR3: TGTGCCAGCAGTTACACGGGACAGGGGGAAGAGACCCAGTACTTC.

This chain links TRBV18 with TRBJ2-7; TRBD1 or TRBD2 may be the D gene (5 bases each). Looked up from germline, CDR1 is KGHSH and CDR2 is LQKENI. V shed 5 bases and J shed 4 bases, with 15 bases lying between them. The CDR3 has 14 amino acids. The DNA of the CDR3 is TGTGCCAGCTCAAATCTCGGGACGGGGTACGAGCAGTACTTC. Encoded protein: CASSNLGTGYEQYF.

This clone was found once. This chain uses TRBV5-4 with TRBJ1-2; the D gene is possibly TRBD1 (5 bases). Trimming left V 4 bases short and J 8 bases short, with 15 bases between. The CDR3 runs to 13 residues. Germline values: CDR1 SGHNT, CDR2 YYREEE (reference sequence). The CDR3 sequence: CASSPLGGRGYTF. DNA of the CDR3: TGTGCCAGCAGCCCGTTGGGGGGGAGAGGCTACACCTTC.

This clone was found once. The chain has TRBV6-5 and TRBJ1-4; a weak D match, TRBD1 (6 bases). The CDR3 extends over 15 amino acids. The V gene lost 5 bases and the J gene lost 5 bases, with 15 bases spanning the gap. Germline-derived CDR1 and CDR2 are MNHEY and SVGAGI. The chain's CDR3 is CASSPRTDLNEKLFF. DNA of the CDR3: TGTGCCAGCAGTCCTCGGACAGACCTGAATGAAAAACTGTTTTTT.

This clone was recorded a few times. This chain uses TRBV19 with TRBJ1-2, with D possibly matching TRBD1 (6 bases). Germline V lookup: CDR1 LNHDA, CDR2 SQIVND (reference sequence). CDR3 length: 13 residues. Trimming pared 5 bases from V and 8 bases from J, leaving 15 bases between. CDR3 amino acids: CASSLGGASGYTF. The CDR3 DNA follows: TGTGCCAGTAGTCTGGGGGGCGCATCAGGCTACACCTTC.

The V and J genes are TRBV9 and TRBJ1-4; D is undetermined. Germline V gene lookup returns CDR1 SGDLS and CDR2 YYNGEE. Deletions cut 0 bases from V and 5 bases from J, with 17 bases between. CDR3 size: 17 residues. CDR3 in amino acids: CASSVAPDPRGNEKLFF. The DNA for the CDR3 is TGTGCCAGCAGCGTAGCCCCAGACCCTCGCGGCAATGAAAAACTGTTTTTT.

This chain links TRBV18 with TRBJ2-1, with D perhaps matching TRBD1 (6 bases). CDR3 length equals 16 residues. V lost 2 bases to trimming and J lost 0 bases, with 11 bases between them. Per the germline V gene, CDR1 is KGHSH and CDR2 is LQKENI. The CDR3 spells CASSPNRASSYNEQFF. The CDR3 nucleotides read TGTGCCAGCTCACCAAACAGGGCTAGCTCCTACAATGAGCAGTTCTTC.

The rearrangement joins TRBV3-1 (or the pseudogene TRBV3-2) to TRBJ1-1; maybe TRBD1 (6 bases). This CDR3 is 15 amino acids long. CDR1 is LGHDT, CDR2 YNNKEL, per germline (reference sequence). The V end was cut by 1 base, the J end by 5 bases, with 14 bases between. CDR3 nucleotide sequence: TGTGCCAGCAGCCAAGGAACAGGGATTTGGACTGAAGCTTTCTTT. This translates into CASSQGTGIWTEAFF.

The chain uses TRBV3-1 (or the pseudogene TRBV3-2) and TRBJ2-7, with a tentative D call TRBD2 (5 bases). The V end was cut by 1 base, the J end by 4 bases, with 8 bases between. CDR3 size: 13 residues. Germline V gene lookup returns CDR1 LGHDT and CDR2 YNNKEL (reference sequence). CDR3 region: CASSQGAGYEQYF. The CDR3 DNA sequence: TGTGCCAGCAGCCAAGGGGCGGGTTACGAGCAGTACTTC.

CDR3 region: CASIGRSEAFF. The CDR3, as DNA: TGTGCCAGCATAGGGAGGTCTGAAGCTTTCTTT. J is TRBJ1-1 and V is TRBV7-9; D unresolved. This CDR3 has 11 amino acids. The germline V and J ends were trimmed by 7 bases and 6 bases, with 9 bases remaining between them. The germline V gene has CDR1 SEHNR and CDR2 FQNEAQ (reference sequence).

The V and J genes are TRBV5-1 and TRBJ1-4, with D uncertain. Germline V gene sequence: CDR1 SGHRS, CDR2 YFSETQ. CDR3 length equals 15 residues. Deletions cut 1 base from V and 2 bases from J, with 9 bases between. The CDR3 bases are TGCGCCAGCAGCTTGTGGGGAGGGACTAATGAAAAACTGTTTTTT. Amino acids: CASSLWGGTNEKLFF. Full variable domain (rest looked up from reference TRBV5-1 and TRBJ1-4): KAGVTQTPRYLIKTRGQQVTLSCSPISGHRSVSWYQQTPGQGLQFLFEYFSETQRNKGNFPGRFSGRQFSNSRSEMNVSTLELGDSALYLCASSLWGGTNEKLFFGSGTQLSVL.

The V and J genes are TRBV19 and TRBJ1-4, with 7 bases fitting TRBD1. J lost 7 bases, V lost 4 bases, and 9 bases had no gene match. The CDR3 spans 15 residues. Per germline, CDR1 LNHDA and CDR2 SQIVND (reference sequence). CDR3 amino acids: CASSTPTGRSEKLFF. CDR3 nucleotide sequence: TGTGCCAGTAGTACCCCGACAGGGAGGAGTGAAAAACTGTTTTTT.

The rearrangement links TRBV9 to TRBJ1-2, with D perhaps TRBD1 (5 bases). Germline assignment: CDR1 SGDLS and CDR2 YYNGEE. The CDR3 spans 14 residues. Trimming took off 4 bases at V and 2 bases at J, with 12 bases between the two ends. CDR3 region: CASSYSGANYGYTF. DNA for the CDR3: TGTGCCAGCAGCTATTCTGGGGCCAACTATGGCTACACCTTC.

This chain joins TRBV9 and TRBJ2-7, with 7 positions matching TRBD2. Germline V gene lookup returns CDR1 SGDLS and CDR2 YYNGEE. The CDR3 loop spans 14 amino acids. J lost 1 base, V lost 3 bases, and 4 bases had no gene match. The CDR3 reads CASSGGLVSYEQYF. In DNA form, the CDR3 reads TGTGCCAGCAGCGGAGGACTAGTGTCCTACGAGCAGTACTTC.

The CDR3 DNA sequence: TGTGCCAGCACCGAGAGGCCATCTGAAAAACTGTTTTTT. It codes for CASTERPSEKLFF. V usage is TRBV5-5 and J usage is TRBJ1-4; D is undetermined. The CDR3 spans 13 residues. Germline CDR1 SGHKS, CDR2 YYEKEE (reference sequence). V was shortened by 6 bases and J by 7 bases, with 13 bases between the two germline ends. The variable domain in full, with the rest retrieved from reference TRBV5-5 and TRBJ1-4, is DAGVTQSPTHLIKTRGQQVTLRCSPISGHKSVSWYQQVLGQGPQFIFQYYEKEERGRGNFPDRFSARQFPNYSSELNVNALLLGDSALYLCASTERPSEKLFFGSGTQLSVL.

V and J are TRBV13 and TRBJ2-7, with D hard to call. Germline V gene lookup returns CDR1 PRHDT and CDR2 FYEKMQ (reference sequence). The CDR3 is 14 residues long. Trimming cost V 3 bases and J 1 base, with 10 bases left between them. The CDR3 region has the DNA TGTGCCAGCAGCTTCTATAGGGATTCCTACGAGCAGTACTTC. The encoded protein is CASSFYRDSYEQYF. Complete variable domain (other parts from reference TRBV13 and TRBJ2-7): AAGVIQSPRHLIKEKRETATLKCYPIPRHDTVYWYQQGPGQDPQFLISFYEKMQSDKGSIPDRFSAQQFSDYHSELNMSSLELGDSALYFCASSFYRDSYEQYFGPGTRLTVT.

This clone was observed a few times. This chain links TRBV13 with TRBJ2-7, with a tentative D call TRBD1 (5 bases). Germline V lookup: CDR1 PRHDT, CDR2 FYEKMQ (reference sequence). The CDR3 has 15 residues. Deletions cut 5 bases from V and 1 base from J, with 15 bases between. The CDR3 region is CASSQGPGRSYEQYF. DNA for the CDR3: TGTGCCAGCAGCCAGGGCCCGGGTAGGTCCTACGAGCAGTACTTC.

The chain recombines TRBV19 with TRBJ1-5, with a weak D call TRBD1 (5 bases). Looked up from germline, CDR1 is LNHDA and CDR2 is SQIVND (reference sequence). V lost 9 bases to trimming and J lost 3 bases, with 18 bases between them. The CDR3 length is 15 residues. CDR3 sequence (DNA): TGTGCCAGCATACCCCAGGGTAGGGCCAATCAGCCCCAGCATTTT. As protein: CASIPQGRANQPQHF.